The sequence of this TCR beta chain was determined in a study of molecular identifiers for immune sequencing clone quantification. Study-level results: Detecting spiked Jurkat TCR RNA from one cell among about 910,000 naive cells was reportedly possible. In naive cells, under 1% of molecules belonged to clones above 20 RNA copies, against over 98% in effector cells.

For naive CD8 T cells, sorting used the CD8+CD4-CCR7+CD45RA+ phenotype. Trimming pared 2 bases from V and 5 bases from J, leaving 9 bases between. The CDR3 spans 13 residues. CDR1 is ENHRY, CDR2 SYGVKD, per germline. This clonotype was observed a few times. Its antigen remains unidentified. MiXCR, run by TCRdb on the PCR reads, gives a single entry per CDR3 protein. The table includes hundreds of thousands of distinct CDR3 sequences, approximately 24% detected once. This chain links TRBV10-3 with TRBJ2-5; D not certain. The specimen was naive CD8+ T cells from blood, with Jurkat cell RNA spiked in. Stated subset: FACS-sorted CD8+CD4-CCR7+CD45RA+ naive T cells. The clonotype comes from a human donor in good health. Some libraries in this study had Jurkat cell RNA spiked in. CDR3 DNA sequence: TGTGCCATCAGTGAGCCCCTTCCCGAGACCCAGTACTTC. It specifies CAISEPLPETQYF.